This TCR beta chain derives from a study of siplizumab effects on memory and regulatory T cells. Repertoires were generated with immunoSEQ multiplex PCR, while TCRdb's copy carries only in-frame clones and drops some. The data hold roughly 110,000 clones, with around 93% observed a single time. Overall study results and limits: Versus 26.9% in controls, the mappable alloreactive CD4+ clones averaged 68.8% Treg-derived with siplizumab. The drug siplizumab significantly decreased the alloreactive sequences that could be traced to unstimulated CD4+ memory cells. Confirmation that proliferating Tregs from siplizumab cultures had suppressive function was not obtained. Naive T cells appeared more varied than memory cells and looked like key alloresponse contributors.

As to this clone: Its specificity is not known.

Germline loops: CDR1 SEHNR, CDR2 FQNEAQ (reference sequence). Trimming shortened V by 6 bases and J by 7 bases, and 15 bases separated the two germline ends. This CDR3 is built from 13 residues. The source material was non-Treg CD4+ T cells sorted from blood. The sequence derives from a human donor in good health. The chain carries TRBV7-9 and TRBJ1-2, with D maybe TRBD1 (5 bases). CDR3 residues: CASSLDSLLGYTF. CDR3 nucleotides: TGTGCCAGCAGTCTCGACAGCCTCCTTGGCTACACCTTC.